This T cell receptor beta chain is drawn from a study of T cells in Graves' hyperthyroidism and ophthalmopathy. Findings of the study overall: The model forecast ophthalmopathy, anticipating it by a median 6.5 months before onset. Most thyroid-expanded clonotypes above 0.001 were also found in blood.

TCR beta CDR3 regions were amplified from RNA. The TCR CDR3 was amplified in a first-round RT-PCR using the HTBI primer set. TCRdb re-called the multiplex PCR reads with MiXCR, one entry per CDR3 protein. This table has about 770,000 distinct CDR3 sequences, around 20% appearing once. Orbital computed tomography, thyroid ultrasound, serum thyroxine and TRAb, and clinical symptoms together informed the diagnoses. Fresh 10 ml peripheral blood yielded PBMCs. This CDR3 comprises 13 residues. Germline loops: CDR1 LNHNV, CDR2 YYDKDF (reference sequence). V was shortened by 6 bases and J by 8 bases, with 16 bases between the two germline ends. About this clonotype itself: Antigen unknown.

This sequence was found in a woman aged 45-65 years with Graves' hyperthyroidism that later progressed to Graves' ophthalmopathy. V gene TRBV15 combines with J gene TRBJ1-2; D ambiguous. What was sequenced was blood. CDR3 nucleotide sequence: TGTGCCACCAGTAAAGATCCGGGTTTCGGCTACACCTTC. This gives the protein CATSKDPGFGYTF.